This T cell receptor beta chain was observed in a study of blood T cell repertoires in COVID-19. As for the study in general: Acute and convalescent COVID-19 samples came from the United States, Italy and Spain. PBMCs, B-cell-depleted T cells, or T cells were the source of the cDNA or gDNA that made up the material.

Germline V CDR1 and CDR2: SGHTA, FQGNSA. V was cut by 0 bases and J by 8 bases, with 10 bases left in between. The CDR3 runs 13 residues. This clone was counted only a few times. In the original processing: Amplification of reference gene primers was used by the study to estimate nucleated cell counts. TCRdb keeps only in-frame clones here, not all; method: immunoSEQ multiplex PCR. V, J and clone size are taken as reported in that table, and D and trimming were inferred from the DNA itself. The sample has about 70,000 clones, 70% to 85% seen once. Sequencing was performed on peripheral blood. The gene calls are TRBV7-2 and TRBJ1-1, with a possible D match to TRBD1 (6 bases). The receptor's source is a woman in her 70s with acute or convalescent COVID-19. The CDR3 nucleotides are TGTGCCAGCAGCTTAGCGAGACAGGACGAAGCTTTCTTT. Protein: CASSLARQDEAFF.